These 31 T cell receptor beta chains were all obtained from the same sample, sequenced in a study of blood T cell repertoires in COVID-19. The table came from immunoSEQ multiplex PCR; TCRdb's copy has only in-frame clones and leaves some out. The sample includes over 150,000 clones, over 75% of them seen just once. The sequencing input was peripheral blood. These receptors all come from a man in his fifties or sixties with COVID-19, enrolled during active disease.

This clone was detected only once. This rearrangement joins TRBV5-4 to TRBJ2-2, with D perhaps matching TRBD2 (6 bases). CDR1 and CDR2 (germline): SGHNT, YYREEE (reference sequence). The germline V and J ends were trimmed by 7 bases and 2 bases, with 21 bases remaining between them. This CDR3 is built from 17 residues. As DNA, the CDR3 is TGTGCCAGCGGCGTTGGGGGGAGGCCTCTAAACACCGGGGAGCTGTTTTTT. Translated: CASGVGGRPLNTGELFF.

This clone was detected once. The chain recombines TRBV7-2 with TRBJ2-7, with 7 bases identical to TRBD1. Losses at the gene ends were 2 bases for V and 2 bases for J; bases not matched to a gene: 6. CDR1 and CDR2 from the germline V gene are SGHTA and FQGNSA. The CDR3 is 15 residues long. The CDR3 loop is CASSLRPGQAYEQYF. The CDR3 DNA reads as TGTGCCAGCAGCTTAAGGCCCGGACAGGCCTACGAGCAGTACTTC.

The V gene is TRBV2, the J gene TRBJ2-1, with a tentative D call TRBD2 (6 bases). Germline CDR1 is SNHLY and CDR2 is FYNNEI. V dropped 6 bases and J dropped 0 bases, with 12 bases sitting between them. CDR3 length: 15 residues. CDR3 protein: CASRSRRDSYNEQFF. The CDR3 DNA is TGTGCCAGCAGGAGTAGGCGGGACTCCTACAATGAGCAGTTCTTC.

The V and J genes are TRBV19 and TRBJ1-3, with D possibly being TRBD1 (6 bases). Per the germline V gene, CDR1 is LNHDA and CDR2 is SQIVND (reference sequence). Trimming stripped 5 bases from V and 8 bases from J, with 25 bases between. This CDR3 has 17 residues. The CDR3 nucleotides are TGTGCCAGTAGTTACCCGCGACAGGCCCTAAGGCGAGACACCATATATTTT. Its protein product is CASSYPRQALRRDTIYF.

The chain couples TRBV11-2 to TRBJ2-5, with 8 positions matching TRBD1. CDR3 length: 16 residues. J was trimmed by 5 bases and V by 2 bases; bases with no gene match: 10. Germline V gene lookup returns CDR1 SGHAT and CDR2 FQNNGV. This CDR3 reads CASSLSLQGVRETQYF. The CDR3 nucleotides are TGTGCCAGCAGCTTATCCTTACAGGGGGTGCGGGAGACCCAGTACTTC.

This chain links TRBV20-1 with TRBJ2-7; D call uncertain. The V gene lost 5 bases and the J gene lost 4 bases, with 9 bases spanning the gap. CDR1 and CDR2 from the germline V gene are DFQATT and SNEGSKA (reference sequence). The CDR3 extends over 11 amino acids. CDR3 residues: CSAGTRYEQYF. The CDR3 nucleotides read TGCAGTGCTGGCACGAGGTACGAGCAGTACTTC.

This sequence joins TRBV30 and TRBJ2-1; a possible D gene is TRBD2 (5 bases). V lost 5 bases to trimming and J lost 9 bases, with 20 bases between them. The CDR3 runs to 14 residues. Germline-derived CDR1 and CDR2 are GTSNPN and SVGIG (reference sequence). The CDR3 is CAWRTSSFSSEQFF. CDR3 bases: TGTGCCTGGCGAACTAGTAGCTTTAGCAGTGAGCAGTTCTTC.

This chain uses TRBV19 with TRBJ2-7; TRBD2 aligns across 10 bases. J lost 5 bases, V lost 2 bases, and 3 bases had no gene match. The CDR3 is 14 amino acids. Germline loops: CDR1 LNHDA, CDR2 SQIVND (reference sequence). CDR3 nucleotide sequence: TGTGCCAGTAGTATAACTAGCGGGAACAACGAGCAGTACTTC. It specifies CASSITSGNNEQYF.

The chain recombines TRBV11-2 with TRBJ2-1; D gene uncertain. The CDR3 is 15 amino acids. The V gene lost 3 bases and the J gene lost 9 bases, with 18 bases spanning the gap. Germline V CDR1 and CDR2: SGHAT, FQNNGV. The CDR3 bases are TGTGCCAGCAGCTTTAGCCAGTACAATGAACCTGAGCAGTTCTTC. This sequence encodes CASSFSQYNEPEQFF.

The chain has TRBV7-6 and TRBJ2-7, with TRBD2 identical over 8 bases. CDR3 size: 17 residues. J lost 3 bases, V lost 2 bases, and 12 bases had no gene match. CDR1 is SGHVS, CDR2 FNYEAQ, per germline. This CDR3 reads CASSLSGGDPYYYEQYF. DNA of the CDR3: TGTGCCAGCAGCTTAAGCGGGGGTGATCCTTACTACTACGAGCAGTACTTC.

V and J are TRBV7-6 and TRBJ2-1; 8 nucleotides agree with TRBD2. The V segment lost 5 bases and the J segment 0 bases; nucleotides outside the gene matches: 6. Germline V gene lookup returns CDR1 SGHVS and CDR2 FNYEAQ. This CDR3 spans 16 amino acids. The CDR3 DNA reads TGTGCCAGCAGCCCGGGGGGGGCTAGCTCCTACAATGAGCAGTTCTTC. Translating gives CASSPGGASSYNEQFF.

V gene TRBV7-9 combines with J gene TRBJ2-7; 8 nucleotides match TRBD1. Germline assignment: CDR1 SEHNR and CDR2 FQNEAQ (reference sequence). The CDR3 spans 14 residues. V trimming: 5 bases; J trimming: 6 bases; junction bases outside the gene matches: 9. The CDR3 bases are TGTGCCAGCAGCATGGACAGGGAGCCGTCCGAGCAGTACTTC. Amino acids: CASSMDREPSEQYF. The full variable domain, completed using reference TRBV7-9 and TRBJ2-7, is DTGVSQNPRHKITKRGQNVTFRCDPISEHNRLYWYRQTLGQGPEFLTYFQNEAQLEKSRLLSDRFSAERPKGSFSTLEIQRTEQGDSAMYLCASSMDREPSEQYFGPGTRLTVT.

V is TRBV4-1 and J is TRBJ1-4; D is perhaps TRBD1 (6 bases). The germline V and J ends were trimmed by 4 bases and 0 bases, with 12 bases remaining between them. Germline-derived CDR1 and CDR2 are MGHRA and YSYEKL. This CDR3 region has 16 residues. CDR3 sequence (DNA): TGCGCCAGCAGCCGGGACGGGACAACAACTAATGAAAAACTGTTTTTT. Protein: CASSRDGTTTNEKLFF.

This clone was observed a handful of times. This chain joins TRBV9 and TRBJ1-6; the D gene is possibly TRBD1 (5 bases). In germline, CDR1 is SGDLS, CDR2 YYNGEE. The CDR3 is made up of 15 amino acids. Trimming took off 3 bases at V and 4 bases at J, with 11 bases between the two ends. The CDR3 reads CASSGTQGYNSPLHF. DNA for the CDR3: TGTGCCAGCAGCGGGACACAAGGGTATAATTCACCCCTCCACTTT.

This chain connects TRBV9 to TRBJ2-1; TRBD1 matches at 8 bases. In germline, CDR1 is SGDLS, CDR2 YYNGEE. CDR3 length: 15 amino acids. Trimming at V came to 3 bases and at J to 2 bases, leaving 4 bases not matched to a gene. CDR3 loop: CASSARQGTYNEQFF. In DNA, the CDR3 is TGTGCCAGCAGCGCTCGACAGGGGACCTACAATGAGCAGTTCTTC.

The chain joins TRBV19 to TRBJ2-7; a weak D match, TRBD2 (6 bases). Trimming removed 6 bases from V and 5 bases from J, with 14 bases in between. CDR3 size: 13 residues. CDR1 and CDR2 (germline): LNHDA, SQIVND (reference sequence). The CDR3 is CASSSGDLNEQYF. In DNA form, the CDR3 reads TGTGCCAGTAGCTCGGGGGACTTAAACGAGCAGTACTTC.

The chain joins TRBV14 to TRBJ2-5; 7 nucleotides agree with TRBD2. CDR1 is SGHDN, CDR2 FVKESK, per germline. This CDR3 comprises 15 residues. With V trimmed by 1 base and J by 3 bases, 5 bases remained unmatched. The CDR3: CASSQGPRGEETQYF. CDR3 nucleotide sequence: TGTGCCAGCAGCCAAGGACCCCGGGGGGAAGAGACCCAGTACTTC.

The V and J genes are TRBV6-2 or TRBV6-3 and TRBJ2-7, with D perhaps matching TRBD2 (5 bases). The length of the CDR3 is 15 residues. V was pared by 2 bases and J by 2 bases, with 13 bases between. Germline V gene lookup returns CDR1 MNHEY and CDR2 SVGEGT. DNA of the CDR3: TGTGCCAGCAGTTACCCCGGAGGTAGGACCTACGAGCAGTACTTC. Translation: CASSYPGGRTYEQYF.

The chain joins TRBV6-5 to TRBJ2-7, with 12 bases fitting TRBD1. Unmatched junction bases numbered 3, after V lost 1 base and J lost 5 bases. The CDR3 sequence is 15 residues long. Looked up from germline, CDR1 is MNHEY and CDR2 is SVGAGI. This CDR3 is CASSYYGTGGHEQYF. The CDR3 nucleotides read TGTGCCAGCAGTTACTACGGGACAGGGGGCCACGAGCAGTACTTC.

The rearrangement links TRBV5-1 to TRBJ1-1; possible D gene TRBD1, 5 bases. Trimming took 0 bases from V and 8 from J, leaving 17 bases between them. The CDR3 covers 15 residues. CDR1 and CDR2 (germline): SGHRS, YFSETQ. The CDR3 DNA reads as TGCGCCAGCAGCTTGGGGCAGACCTATGACAGAGAAGCTTTCTTT. This gives the protein CASSLGQTYDREAFF.

The V gene is TRBV27, the J gene TRBJ2-6; 9 nucleotides align to TRBD1. This CDR3 is 18 amino acids long. The germline gives CDR1 MNHEY, CDR2 SMNVEV (reference sequence). Unmatched junction bases numbered 7, after V lost 4 bases and J lost 0 bases. Here the CDR3 reads CASSSTGTGSSGANVLTF. The CDR3 coding sequence is TGTGCCAGCAGTTCCACCGGGACAGGGAGCTCTGGGGCCAACGTCCTGACTTTC. Based on the CDR3 plus reference TRBV27 and TRBJ2-6, the full variable domain is EAQVTQNPRYLITVTGKKLTVTCSQNMNHEYMSWYRQDPGLGLRQIYYSMNVEVTDKGDVPEGYKVSRKEKRNFPLILESPSPNQTSLYFCASSSTGTGSSGANVLTFGAGSRLTVL.

The chain joins TRBV21-1 to TRBJ2-4; TRBD1, the D gene given by the table, was not confirmed from the DNA. TRBV21-1 is given as a pseudogene. The CDR3 is made up of 16 amino acids. CDR3 residues: CASSLKGDKSKNIQYF. The DNA of the CDR3 is TGTGCCAGCAGTCTAAAGGGGGACAAATCCAAAAACATTCAGTACTTC.

A single count supports this clone. The chain couples TRBV15 to TRBJ1-1; D perhaps matches TRBD1 (6 bases). V gave up 4 bases and J gave up 1 base, with 7 bases separating them. Per germline, CDR1 LNHNV and CDR2 YYDKDF (reference sequence). The CDR3 extends over 13 amino acids. In DNA form, the CDR3 reads TGTGCCACCAGCACCAGGGGGAACACTGAAGCTTTCTTT. It is translated as CATSTRGNTEAFF.

V usage is TRBV7-2 and J usage is TRBJ2-7; D remains ambiguous. Germline V gene sequence: CDR1 SGHTA, CDR2 FQGNSA. Trimming shortened V by 2 bases and J by 1 base, and 12 bases separated the two germline ends. The CDR3 sequence is 15 residues long. CDR3 in amino acids: CASSLNGAASYEQYF. CDR3 bases: TGTGCCAGCAGCTTAAACGGAGCCGCTTCCTACGAGCAGTACTTC.

The V and J genes are TRBV7-3 and TRBJ2-1, with D perhaps matching TRBD2 (6 bases). Germline loops: CDR1 SGHTA, CDR2 FQGTGA. The CDR3 is 16 residues long. V shed 1 base and J shed 0 bases, with 10 bases lying between them. CDR3 residues: CASSLIGGSSYNEQFF. The CDR3 coding sequence is TGTGCCAGCAGCTTAATCGGGGGTAGCTCCTACAATGAGCAGTTCTTC.

The V gene is TRBV19, the J gene TRBJ1-5; D gene ambiguous. The CDR3 contains 13 residues. Germline lookup yields CDR1 LNHDA and CDR2 SQIVND (reference sequence). V lost 3 bases and J 6 bases, leaving 9 bases between the germline ends. In DNA form, the CDR3 reads TGTGCCAGTAGTATCCGGGAGGTTCAGCCCCAGCATTTT. Protein: CASSIREVQPQHF. Looking up the rest from reference TRBV19 and TRBJ1-5 gives the full variable domain: DGGITQSPKYLFRKEGQNVTLSCEQNLNHDAMYWYRQDPGQGLRLIYYSQIVNDFQKGDIAEGYSVSREKKESFPLTVTSAQKNPTAFYLCASSIREVQPQHFGDGTRLSIL.

The rearrangement links TRBV4-3 to TRBJ1-5; 7 positions match TRBD1. The germline gives CDR1 LGHNA, CDR2 YSLEER. V shed 0 bases, J shed 7 bases, and the junction held 9 bases outside the gene matches. This CDR3 region has 16 residues. This CDR3 is CASSQDRDRNYQPQHF. CDR3 in DNA: TGCGCCAGCAGCCAAGATAGGGACAGAAATTACCAGCCCCAGCATTTT.

This chain uses TRBV4-1 with TRBJ2-7; D ambiguous. Germline-derived CDR1 and CDR2 are MGHRA and YSYEKL. Deletions cut 3 bases from V and 0 bases from J, with 6 bases between. The CDR3 totals 13 residues. DNA for the CDR3: TGCGCCAGCAGCCAGGGCAACTCCTACGAGCAGTACTTC. Protein product: CASSQGNSYEQYF.

The V call is TRBV30, the J call TRBJ1-5; D not certain. V was shortened by 2 bases and J by 5 bases, with 13 bases between the two germline ends. The CDR3 extends over 14 amino acids. In germline, CDR1 is GTSNPN, CDR2 SVGIG (reference sequence). The CDR3 reads CAWSSPGGYQPQHF. The CDR3 DNA is TGTGCCTGGAGTTCCCCAGGTGGCTATCAGCCCCAGCATTTT.

Of note for this clone: Other DNA sequences in the sample encode the same CDR3. The gene calls are TRBV5-1 and TRBJ2-1; TRBD1 aligns across 7 bases. The germline V gene encodes CDR1 SGHRS and CDR2 YFSETQ. The CDR3 runs 16 residues. V was clipped by 0 bases and J by 0 bases; unmatched bases: 3. The DNA for the CDR3 is TGCGCCAGCAGCTTGGCAGGGGGTAGCTCCTACAATGAGCAGTTCTTC. This encodes CASSLAGGSSYNEQFF.

This chain connects TRBV29-1 to TRBJ1-1, with a tentative D call TRBD1 (6 bases). Trimming stripped 4 bases from V and 8 bases from J, with 17 bases between. Germline V gene data show CDR1 as SQVTM and CDR2 as ANQGSEA. The CDR3 is 13 amino acids. In DNA form, the CDR3 reads TGCAGCGTTGTTGGGGGCGTTTTGGGGGAAGCTTTCTTT. Translated: CSVVGGVLGEAFF.